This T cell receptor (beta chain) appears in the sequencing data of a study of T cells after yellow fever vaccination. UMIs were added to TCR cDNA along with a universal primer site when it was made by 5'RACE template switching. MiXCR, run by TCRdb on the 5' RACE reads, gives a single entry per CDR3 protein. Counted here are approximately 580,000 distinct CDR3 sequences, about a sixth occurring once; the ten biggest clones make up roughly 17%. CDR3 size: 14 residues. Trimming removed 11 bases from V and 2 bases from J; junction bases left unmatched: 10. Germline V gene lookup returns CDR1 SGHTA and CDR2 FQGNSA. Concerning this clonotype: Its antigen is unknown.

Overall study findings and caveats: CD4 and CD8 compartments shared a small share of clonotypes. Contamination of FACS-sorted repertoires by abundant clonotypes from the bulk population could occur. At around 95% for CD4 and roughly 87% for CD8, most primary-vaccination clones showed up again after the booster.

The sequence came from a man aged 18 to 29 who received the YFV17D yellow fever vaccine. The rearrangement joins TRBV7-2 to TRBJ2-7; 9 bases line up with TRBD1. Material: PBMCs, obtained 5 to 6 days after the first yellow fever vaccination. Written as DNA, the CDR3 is TGTGCCTCTACCCCCGGGACAGGGACCTACGAGCAGTACGTC. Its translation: CASTPGTGTYEQYV.